What follows are 15 T cell receptor beta chains derived from one specimen sequenced in a study of brain T cells in children with intractable seizures. Here immunoSEQ multiplex PCR was the method, and the copy in TCRdb shows in-frame clones only, minus some. The profile shows roughly 80,000 clones, about 93% of them singletons. The starting material was peripheral blood, obtained at surgery. These receptors all stem from a boy under two years old with tuberous sclerosis and intractable seizures.

J is TRBJ1-2 and V is TRBV9; 9 positions agree with TRBD1. Germline CDR1 and CDR2: SGDLS and YYNGEE. The CDR3 sequence is 17 residues long. V gave up 0 bases and J gave up 0 bases; unmatched junction bases: 6. CDR3 sequence: CASSVGGTGSTNYGYTF. The CDR3 DNA reads as TGTGCCAGCAGCGTAGGAGGGACAGGGAGTACTAACTATGGCTACACCTTC.

CDR3 amino acids: CASSLWGTVPHF. In DNA form, the CDR3 reads TGTGCCAGCAGTTTATGGGGGACAGTCCCTCATTTT. V and J are TRBV28 and TRBJ1-5, with 7 bases lining up with TRBD1. V lost 0 bases, J lost 16 bases, and 6 bases stayed unmatched. Germline values: CDR1 MDHEN, CDR2 SYDVKM. CDR3 length: 12 amino acids.

The V gene is TRBV25-1, the J gene TRBJ1-6; 7 bases match TRBD1. Germline V gives CDR1 MGHDK, CDR2 SYGVNS. After removal of 5 bases from V and 7 bases from J, the junction contained 5 bases not matched to a gene. The CDR3 is 14 residues long. CDR3 coding DNA: TGTGCCAGCAGTCCAGGGGGGCGAAATTCACCCCTCCACTTT. Its translation: CASSPGGRNSPLHF.

The chain employs TRBV27 and TRBJ1-5; the D gene is possibly TRBD1 (5 bases). The CDR3 contains 13 residues. Germline-derived CDR1 and CDR2 are MNHEY and SMNVEV (reference sequence). The V and J ends lost 5 bases and 2 bases respectively, with 7 bases between them. The DNA of the CDR3 is TGTGCCAGCAGTCAGGGTCGCAATCAGCCCCAGCATTTT. Protein product: CASSQGRNQPQHF.

The V call is TRBV5-1, the J call TRBJ2-4; D uncertain. This CDR3 spans 13 amino acids. CDR1 is SGHRS, CDR2 YFSETQ, per germline. V was pared by 4 bases and J by 0 bases, with 5 bases between. The CDR3 protein is CASSGLAKNIQYF. The CDR3 coding sequence is TGCGCCAGCAGCGGCTTAGCCAAAAACATTCAGTACTTC.

The chain joins TRBV2 to TRBJ1-1, with D possibly TRBD1 on 6 matching bases. The V and J ends lost 0 bases and 7 bases respectively, with 12 bases between them. Germline CDR1 and CDR2: SNHLY and FYNNEI. The CDR3 covers 14 residues. The DNA of the CDR3 is TGTGCCAGCAGTGAAGCGGCAGACAGGTATGAAGCTTTCTTT. This sequence encodes CASSEAADRYEAFF.

The J gene is TRBJ1-2, the V gene TRBV9; 9 nucleotides align to TRBD1. From germline, CDR1 is SGDLS and CDR2 YYNGEE. The CDR3 length is 20 residues. The ends lost 0 bases at V and 6 bases at J; junction bases unmatched: 21. The CDR3 nucleotides read TGTGCCAGCAGCGTAGGGAATCGGTGGGCGGGACAGGGAAAGTTCAATGGCTACACCTTC. Translating gives CASSVGNRWAGQGKFNGYTF.

The genes are TRBV11-3 and TRBJ1-1; no clear D gene. Germline CDR1 and CDR2: SGHNT and YENEEA. CDR3 length: 13 amino acids. Trimming stripped 1 base from V and 1 base from J, with 4 bases between. CDR3 region: CASSLGQNTEAFF. In nucleotides, the CDR3 is TGTGCCAGCAGCTTAGGCCAGAACACTGAAGCTTTCTTT. The full variable domain, with the rest looked up from reference TRBV11-3 and TRBJ1-1, is EAGVVQSPRYKIIEKKQPVAFWCNPISGHNTLYWYLQNLGQGPELLIRYENEEAVDDSQLPKDRFSAERLKGVDSTLKIQPAELGDSAVYLCASSLGQNTEAFFGQGTRLTVV.

The J gene is TRBJ2-7, the V gene TRBV20-1; weak D call: TRBD1 (5 bases). CDR3 length: 11 amino acids. Germline CDR1 DFQATT, CDR2 SNEGSKA (reference sequence). With 3 bases removed from V and 4 bases from J, the gap between germline ends came to 7 bases. CDR3 amino acids: CSARDIYEQYF. CDR3 DNA: TGCAGTGCTAGGGACATTTACGAGCAGTACTTC.

The chain combines TRBV20-1 with TRBJ1-2; D call uncertain. V was clipped by 0 bases and J by 10 bases, with 9 bases between them. The CDR3 is made up of 11 amino acids. Germline lookup yields CDR1 DFQATT and CDR2 SNEGSKA (reference sequence). The CDR3 DNA is TGCAGTGCTAGAGAGATTGGGAACTACACCTTC. Translated: CSAREIGNYTF.

The J gene is TRBJ2-3, the V gene TRBV9; D might be TRBD2 (5 bases). This CDR3 has 17 amino acids. The germline V gene encodes CDR1 SGDLS and CDR2 YYNGEE. The ends were cut back, 3 bases at V and 1 base at J, with 18 bases in the middle. The CDR3 sequence is CASSDMLLVTGTDTQYF. In nucleotides, the CDR3 is TGTGCCAGCAGCGATATGTTACTAGTAACCGGCACAGATACGCAGTATTTT. Full variable domain (rest looked up from reference TRBV9 and TRBJ2-3): DSGVTQTPKHLITATGQRVTLRCSPRSGDLSVYWYQQSLDQGLQFLIQYYNGEERAKGNILERFSAQQFPDLHSELNLSSLELGDSALYFCASSDMLLVTGTDTQYFGPGTRLTVL.

The V gene is TRBV3-1 (or the pseudogene TRBV3-2), the J gene TRBJ1-6; possibly TRBD1 for D (5 bases). The V end lost 6 bases, the J end lost 7 bases, and 19 bases lay between the germline ends. The CDR3 loop spans 16 amino acids. Germline CDR1 and CDR2: LGHDT and YNNKEL (reference sequence). The CDR3 DNA sequence: TGTGCCAGCAGACCCTACAGGCCCAATTCGAATTCACCCCTCCACTTT. This sequence encodes CASRPYRPNSNSPLHF.

The chain uses TRBV5-1 and TRBJ2-3; D call uncertain. Trimming took off 0 bases at V and 3 bases at J, with 11 bases between the two ends. The V gene's germline CDR1 is SGHRS and CDR2 YFSETQ. This CDR3 comprises 15 residues. In DNA, the CDR3 is TGCGCCAGCAGCTTGGAAAGTTATCGGACAGATACGCAGTATTTT. It encodes CASSLESYRTDTQYF.

V gene TRBV19 combines with J gene TRBJ2-7; D is uncertain. Germline values: CDR1 LNHDA, CDR2 SQIVND (reference sequence). The CDR3 spans 15 residues. V lost 0 bases, J lost 1 base, and 10 bases lay in between. The DNA for the CDR3 is TGTGCCAGTAGTATAGATCAACAGACATCCTACGAGCAGTACTTC. Translating it yields CASSIDQQTSYEQYF.

The V gene is TRBV9, the J gene TRBJ2-5; the match to TRBD2 covers 9 bases. V shed 3 bases, J shed 2 bases, and the junction held 2 bases outside the gene matches. This CDR3 is built from 14 residues. In germline, CDR1 is SGDLS, CDR2 YYNGEE. The CDR3 sequence is CASSASGAQETQYF. The CDR3 DNA follows: TGTGCCAGCAGCGCTAGCGGGGCACAAGAGACCCAGTACTTC.